What follows describes a single TCR beta chain. This clone was recorded once. Its binding antigen is unknown. Base qualities were left out, and no much larger clone turns up one base away. The CDR1 and CDR2 encoded by the germline V gene are MGHDK and SYGVNS. Relative to germline, V is 6 bases shorter and J is 4 bases shorter, with 7 bases between their ends. From its cysteine to its phenylalanine, the CDR3 spans 12 amino acids. Just the 36-base CDR3 DNA is kept, in frame starting at base 1. This sample was included in a study of blood T cell repertoires in COVID-19 (dated by TCRdb to the early 2020s). Background on the whole study: Samples from collaborators originated in the United States, Italy and Spain and spanned both the acute and convalescent phases of COVID-19. Where available, HLA class I and class II types were obtained from metadata supplied by the sample provider rather than from assay-based typing. The prospective study material was composed of cDNA or gDNA derived from T cells, B-cell-depleted T cells, or PBMCs. Sample metadata almost always included a de-identified subject ID, COVID-19 status, age in years and sex. A freely available public database, intended as a resource for researchers studying the immune response to SARS-CoV-2, is where the repertoires were released. Subjects who had been exposed to COVID-19, were actively infected with it, or had recovered from it provided the deeply sampled blood TCRbeta repertoires that made up the dataset. The samples were drawn from the first 160 participants of the ongoing ImmuneRACE study and from roughly 1,300 subjects provided by 6 global collaborators.

Each collaborating institution followed its own protocols to collect whole blood in K2EDTA tubes. For TCRbeta analysis, collaborators shipped samples in one of three forms: frozen whole blood, isolated PBMCs, or DNA extracted from either of those sample types. TCRbeta CDR3 regions were amplified from genomic DNA using the immunoSEQ Assay, a bias-controlled multiplex PCR. Regarding the original processing steps: The number of nucleated cells in each sample was estimated from the amplification of reference gene primers within the assay. To quantify the absolute abundance of each unique TCRbeta CDR3 rearrangement, sequence reads were collapsed and filtered. For each sample, productive Simpson clonality was calculated as the square root of Simpson's diversity index over productive rearrangements. TCRdb's version of the immuneACCESS table is confined to in-frame rearrangements and falls short of the full clone set. An unresolved V gene accounts for under half of the shortfall where checked; the remainder is of unknown origin. V and J calls and clone size are given by that table; D and trimming were obtained from the DNA. The sample has roughly 200,000 clones on record, 85% to 90% of them singletons. The ten top clones hold around 7.8% of the sample.

What the authors observed across the whole study: The quantity of clinical and demographic metadata differed by source and by participant and was supplied without curation.

Material for sequencing was peripheral blood. The TCR originated in a woman aged 55-69 years with acute or convalescent COVID-19. Recombination connected TRBV25-1 to TRBJ2-1; the D segment could be TRBD1, given 6 matching bases. The CDR3 sequence is CASRRGYNEQFF. The bases are TGTGCCAGCAGGAGGGGGTACAATGAGCAGTTCTTC. Extended through the reference TRBV25-1 and TRBJ2-1 proteins, this CDR3 yields the full variable domain: EADIYQTPRYLVIGTGKKITLECSQTMGHDKMYWYQQDPGMELHLIHYSYGVNSTEKGDLSSESTVSRIRTEHFPLTLESARPSHTSQYLCASRRGYNEQFFGPGTRLTVL.